The text below deals with one T cell receptor (beta chain). Germline V CDR1 and CDR2: SGHAT, FQDESV (reference sequence). V trimming: 5 bases; J trimming: 2 bases; junction bases outside the gene matches: 9. The CDR3 runs to 15 residues. This sample was taken from a study of CD8+CD57+ T cells in acquired aplastic anemia. The template used for profiling TCR beta VDJ and CDR3 was genomic DNA. Using its own MiXCR run on the reads, TCRdb lists one record per CDR3 protein. Of hundreds of thousands of distinct CDR3 sequences detected, about three fifths appear once; the ten largest clones hold 1.3%. An expansion of CD8+CD57+ cells by flow cytometry had been shown in patients chosen for sequencing. Prior therapy had not been administered to any patient at the time of blood sampling.

This chain uses TRBV11-1 with TRBJ2-7, with TRBD2 matching 7 bases. Sequencing was performed on sorted CD4+, CD8+, or CD8+CD57+ T cells (not recorded which) from PBMCs. This receptor was obtained from a human donor with aplastic anemia. The CDR3 loop reads CASSPQKAGTYEQYF. The CDR3 region has the DNA TGTGCCAGCAGCCCCCAAAAAGCGGGGACCTACGAGCAGTACTTC.